The sequence of this T cell receptor (beta chain) was determined in a study of identical twins. Findings of the study overall: Modeled out-of-frame TCR alpha sharing in monozygotic twins fell below observed levels. A cross-sectional statistical analysis, not follow-up of the same donors, supported the conclusions.

Template switching, a step in the protocol, added a universal primer site, and cDNA carried unique molecular identifiers. In TCRdb, the 5' RACE reads were re-called with MiXCR into one record per CDR3 protein. The sample lists about 240,000 distinct CDR3 sequences, 10% occurring once. Healthy Caucasians, and only they, were the donors. Trimming cost V 0 bases and J 0 bases, with 12 bases left between them. The CDR3 extends over 16 amino acids. The germline V gene has CDR1 LGHNA and CDR2 YSLEER. This clonotype has at least ten counts. The antigen remains undetermined. Sequences were obtained from memory T cells sorted from blood. The chain carries TRBV4-3 and TRBJ2-7; the D gene is possibly TRBD1 (6 bases). This TCR derives from a man over 45 in good health. The chain's CDR3 is CASSQEWGTRSYEQYF. As DNA, the CDR3 is TGCGCCAGCAGCCAAGAGTGGGGGACACGCTCCTACGAGCAGTACTTC.